One and the same sample provided the 32 T cell receptor beta chains below, sequenced in a study of metastatic and nonmetastatic thyroid tumors (dated by TCRdb to 2019 to 2021). Library generation was performed with PCR. Sequencing was performed on an Illumina HiSeq 4000. TCRdb trimmed public reads at Q25 via fastp, called clones via MiXCR and kept in-frame beta chains. The sample contains approximately 40,000 clones, around 20% of them found a single time. The ten largest account for around a sixth of the sample. Before undergoing thyroid surgery, none of the patients had been given any kind of treatment. The material sequenced was blood. The receptors derive from a female donor with papillary thyroid cancer or a benign thyroid nodule (not recorded which). Some clones in this sample may be carry-over from other donors' samples.

This CDR3 is CASSPDQDRLFF. The CDR3 nucleotides read TGTGCCAGCAGCCCGGACCAGGACAGACTGTTTTTT. This chain uses TRBV2 with TRBJ1-4; TRBD1 is a possible D gene (6 bases). The CDR3 is 12 residues long. Deletions cut 6 bases from V and 13 bases from J, with 15 bases between. Per germline, CDR1 SNHLY and CDR2 FYNNEI.

This clone was found many times. The chain carries TRBV9 and TRBJ2-1, with D possibly matching TRBD2 (5 bases). V was pared by 0 bases and J by 0 bases, with 13 bases between. Germline assignment: CDR1 SGDLS and CDR2 YYNGEE. CDR3 length: 17 amino acids. The CDR3 protein is CASSVGGSVSSYNEQFF. CDR3 sequence (DNA): TGTGCCAGCAGCGTAGGGGGTAGCGTTAGCTCCTACAATGAGCAGTTCTTC.

This clone was seen many times. The chain carries TRBV11-1 and TRBJ1-1; the D gene is possibly TRBD1 (6 bases). CDR3 length equals 14 residues. With 3 bases removed from V and 5 bases from J, the gap between germline ends came to 13 bases. Germline assignment: CDR1 SGHAT and CDR2 FQDESV (reference sequence). In DNA, the CDR3 is TGTGCCAGCAGCTTCGGGACAATGACAACTGAAGCTTTCTTT. The encoded protein is CASSFGTMTTEAFF.

Many counts were recorded for this clone. This sequence joins TRBV6-1 and TRBJ1-1; 8 bases map to TRBD1. After removal of 7 bases from V and 2 bases from J, the junction contained 9 bases not matched to a gene. CDR1 MNHNS and CDR2 SASEGT come from the germline V gene. CDR3 length equals 15 residues. The CDR3 reads CASKDRVGQNTEAFF. In DNA, the CDR3 is TGTGCCAGCAAGGACAGGGTAGGACAAAACACTGAAGCTTTCTTT.

Ten or more counts support this clone. The genes are TRBV2 and TRBJ2-3; the match to TRBD2 covers 7 bases. The trim removed 1 base at V and 2 bases at J, leaving 12 bases unmatched. The CDR3 runs 18 residues. Germline loops: CDR1 SNHLY, CDR2 FYNNEI. The CDR3 protein is CASSEEGGSGIDTDTQYF. CDR3 nucleotide sequence: TGTGCCAGCAGTGAAGAGGGAGGCAGCGGGATAGACACAGATACGCAGTATTTT. The full variable domain, its missing parts supplied by reference TRBV2 and TRBJ2-3, is EPEVTQTPSHQVTQMGQEVILRCVPISNHLYFYWYRQILGQKVEFLVSFYNNEISEKSEIFDDQFSVERPDGSNFTLKIRSTKLEDSAMYFCASSEEGGSGIDTDTQYFGPGTRLTVL.

The V call is TRBV6-6, the J call TRBJ2-7, with TRBD2 matching 7 bases. CDR1 is MNHNY, CDR2 SVGAGI, per germline (reference sequence). The CDR3 is 15 residues long. The V gene end was trimmed by 0 bases and the J gene end by 2 bases; junction bases not matched to a gene: 4. CDR3 sequence (DNA): TGTGCCAGCAGTTACTCCGCTAGCGGAGCCTACGAGCAGTACTTC. Its translation: CASSYSASGAYEQYF.

This chain uses TRBV2 with TRBJ1-1; no definite D call. Germline lookup yields CDR1 SNHLY and CDR2 FYNNEI. Trimming pared 6 bases from V and 4 bases from J, leaving 12 bases between. The CDR3 consists of 13 residues. DNA of the CDR3: TGTGCCAGCAGGGTGTGGACGGTCACTGAAGCTTTCTTT. This gives the protein CASRVWTVTEAFF.

This clone showed up many times. The chain is built from TRBV7-9 and TRBJ2-7, with 9 bases matching TRBD1. The CDR3 is 14 residues long. Germline V gene sequence: CDR1 SEHNR, CDR2 FQNEAQ (reference sequence). The J segment lost 5 bases and the V segment lost 4 bases, leaving 6 bases of the junction unmatched. CDR3 loop: CASSSDRGGHEQYF. CDR3 in DNA: TGTGCCAGCAGCTCCGACAGGGGGGGCCACGAGCAGTACTTC.

In its sample, this clone was seen many times. The rearrangement links TRBV2 to TRBJ1-2; no clear D gene. V shed 1 base and J shed 3 bases, with 3 bases lying between them. Germline V gene sequence: CDR1 SNHLY, CDR2 FYNNEI. The CDR3 length is 12 residues. CDR3 sequence (DNA): TGTGCCAGCAGTGAAGGTGACTATGGCTACACCTTC. Translation: CASSEGDYGYTF. The full variable domain, rest sourced from reference TRBV2 and TRBJ1-2, is EPEVTQTPSHQVTQMGQEVILRCVPISNHLYFYWYRQILGQKVEFLVSFYNNEISEKSEIFDDQFSVERPDGSNFTLKIRSTKLEDSAMYFCASSEGDYGYTFGSGTRLTVV.

This clone was observed many times. J is TRBJ2-5 and V is TRBV20-1, with D possibly being TRBD2 (5 bases). The CDR3 has 15 amino acids. Germline V CDR1 and CDR2: DFQATT, SNEGSKA (reference sequence). Trimming shortened V by 2 bases and J by 1 base, and 14 bases separated the two germline ends. As DNA, the CDR3 is TGCAGTGCTAGAACTCTAGGACTCCCCCAAGAGACCCAGTACTTC. It specifies CSARTLGLPQETQYF.

Ten or more counts support this clone. The rearrangement links TRBV28 to TRBJ1-1; no clear D gene. This CDR3 has 14 amino acids. From germline, CDR1 is MDHEN and CDR2 SYDVKM. V gave up 6 bases and J gave up 5 bases, with 16 bases separating them. CDR3 in DNA: TGTGCCAGCAGCGTAGGTCTTCAGGCAACTGAAGCTTTCTTT. Translation: CASSVGLQATEAFF. The whole variable domain, filled in from reference TRBV28 and TRBJ1-1, reads DVKVTQSSRYLVKRTGEKVFLECVQDMDHENMFWYRQDPGLGLRLIYFSYDVKMKEKGDIPEGYSVSREKKERFSLILESASTNQTSMYLCASSVGLQATEAFFGQGTRLTVV.

The chain couples TRBV20-1 to TRBJ2-7; D may correspond to TRBD1 or TRBD2 (6 bases each). Trimming cost V 7 bases and J 2 bases, with 12 bases left between them. Per the germline V gene, CDR1 is DFQATT and CDR2 is SNEGSKA (reference sequence). CDR3 length: 12 residues. For the CDR3, the DNA is TGCAGTGAGGGGGGACATCCCTACGAGCAGTACTTC. It is translated as CSEGGHPYEQYF.

In its sample, this clone was seen many times. J is TRBJ1-2 and V is TRBV7-9; D is unclear. Germline V lookup: CDR1 SEHNR, CDR2 FQNEAQ (reference sequence). V was clipped by 2 bases and J by 4 bases, with 5 bases between them. This CDR3 contains 12 residues. CDR3 nucleotides: TGTGCCAGCAGCTTAAACAGCTATGGCTACACCTTC. Encoded protein: CASSLNSYGYTF.

In its sample, this clone was seen many times. The chain carries TRBV4-1 and TRBJ1-5, with D hard to call. Per the germline V gene, CDR1 is MGHRA and CDR2 is YSYEKL. This CDR3 is built from 16 residues. V was trimmed by 0 bases and J by 2 bases, leaving 11 bases between them. CDR3 loop: CASSQDGGVGNQPQHF. DNA for the CDR3: TGCGCCAGCAGCCAAGATGGTGGGGTGGGCAATCAGCCCCAGCATTTT.

Sample share makes this clone medium-sized. The V gene is TRBV6-1, the J gene TRBJ2-3, with 7 bases that match TRBD1. Germline V gene lookup returns CDR1 MNHNS and CDR2 SASEGT. This CDR3 has 12 residues. V shed 6 bases, J shed 6 bases, and the junction held 3 bases outside the gene matches. The CDR3 coding sequence is TGTGCCAGCAGAGGGGGCTCGGATACGCAGTATTTT. It codes for CASRGGSDTQYF.

Details on this clone: One junction end disagrees with the germline gene, perhaps due to a read error. The chain couples TRBV20-1 to TRBJ2-1, with a possible D match to TRBD2 (6 bases). This CDR3 has 16 amino acids. CDR1 DFQATT and CDR2 SNEGSKA come from the germline V gene (reference sequence). This chain's CDR3 is CSAGATGLASFNEQFF. In DNA form, the CDR3 reads TGCAGTGCTGGAGCTACGGGACTGGCATCCTTCAATGAGCAGTTCTTC.

This clone has more than one count but fewer than ten. This chain uses TRBV27 with TRBJ2-1, with TRBD2 identical over 9 bases. V lost 8 bases and J lost 9; bases outside the gene matches: 14. Germline CDR1 reads MNHEY; CDR2 reads SMNVEV (reference sequence). CDR3 length: 15 residues. The CDR3 region is CASGRQGLAGGEQFF. Written as DNA, the CDR3 is TGTGCCAGCGGTCGCCAGGGACTAGCAGGCGGTGAGCAGTTCTTC.

The table lists this clone with a few counts. A much more abundant neighbour one base away suggests this may be a read error. The chain's CDR3 is CASSSLDRGAEQFF. For the CDR3, the DNA is TGTGCCAGCTCCTCTTTGGACAGGGGCGCGGAGCAGTTCTTC. The chain couples TRBV2 to TRBJ2-1; 9 bases map to TRBD1. The CDR3 runs 14 residues. Germline V gene sequence: CDR1 SNHLY, CDR2 FYNNEI. J gave up 10 bases and V 8 bases, and 12 bases lay outside the gene matches.

The V and J genes are TRBV20-1 and TRBJ2-3; no definite D call. In germline, CDR1 is DFQATT, CDR2 SNEGSKA (reference sequence). There are 14 residues in the CDR3. The germline V and J ends were trimmed by 7 bases and 2 bases, with 16 bases remaining between them. The CDR3 bases are TGCAGTGTAAGCAGTGGCGCCTTCACAGATACGCAGTATTTT. It is translated as CSVSSGAFTDTQYF.

This clone was picked up many times. The V gene is TRBV20-1, the J gene TRBJ2-3; TRBD2 matches at 8 bases. The CDR3 totals 17 residues. CDR1 DFQATT and CDR2 SNEGSKA come from the germline V gene (reference sequence). V shed 0 bases and J 2 bases; nucleotides not matched to a gene: 10. CDR3 bases: TGCAGTGCTAGAGATCCCCGTAGCGGGACCTTCACAGATACGCAGTATTTT. Protein: CSARDPRSGTFTDTQYF.

This clone was seen ten or more times. This chain connects TRBV3-1 to TRBJ2-3; the D gene is possibly TRBD2 (6 bases). Trimming stripped 5 bases from V and 4 bases from J, with 19 bases between. Looked up from germline, CDR1 is LGHDT and CDR2 is YNNKEL (reference sequence). The CDR3 contains 16 residues. CDR3 loop: CASSSRIREKADTQYF. The CDR3 DNA follows: TGTGCCAGCAGCTCAAGGATCCGGGAGAAGGCAGATACGCAGTATTTT.

This clone was counted between two and nine times. A read error may be the cause here, since a much bigger clone is one base away. The gene calls are TRBV5-1 and TRBJ2-2, with 7 bases identical to TRBD2. Germline loops: CDR1 SGHRS, CDR2 YFSETQ. The CDR3 contains 14 residues. The CDR3 loop is CASSPGGASGELLF. The DNA for the CDR3 is TGCGCCAGCAGCCCGGGAGGTGCCTCCGGGGAGCTGCTTTTT.

This clone was seen at least ten times. The J gene is TRBJ1-1, the V gene TRBV14; D unclear. The germline V and J ends were trimmed by 3 bases and 7 bases, with 15 bases remaining between them. The CDR3 consists of 14 residues. Per the germline V gene, CDR1 is SGHDN and CDR2 is FVKESK. In DNA, the CDR3 is TGTGCCAGCAGCCATAGGTCGATAGGGCTTGAAGCTTTCTTT. Protein: CASSHRSIGLEAFF. The full variable domain, in which reference TRBV14 and TRBJ1-1 provide the parts outside the CDR3, is EAGVTQFPSHSVIEKGQTVTLRCDPISGHDNLYWYRRVMGKEIKFLLHFVKESKQDESGMPNNRFLAERTGGTYSTLKVQPAELEDSGVYFCASSHRSIGLEAFFGQGTRLTVV.

At least ten counts were recorded for this clone. V and J are TRBV6-2 or TRBV6-3 and TRBJ2-3; D is perhaps TRBD2 (6 bases). The V gene lost 4 bases and the J gene lost 2 bases, with 10 bases spanning the gap. There are 14 residues in the CDR3. The germline V gene has CDR1 MNHEY and CDR2 SVGEGT. As DNA, the CDR3 is TGTGCCAGCAGTTTCGGAGGGCCCACAGATACGCAGTATTTT. Its protein product is CASSFGGPTDTQYF.

This clone was recorded many times. The genes are TRBV27 and TRBJ2-1; TRBD2 matches 12 bases. The germline V gene has CDR1 MNHEY and CDR2 SMNVEV (reference sequence). The CDR3 length is 15 residues. V was pared by 0 bases and J by 7 bases, with 1 base of the junction left unmatched. The chain's CDR3 is CASSLSTSGSNEQFF. The CDR3, as DNA: TGTGCCAGCAGTTTATCGACTAGCGGGAGTAATGAGCAGTTCTTC.

This clone was picked up a small number of times. Germline is not matched at one junction end, which may reflect a read error. The rearrangement links TRBV7-9 to TRBJ2-7, with 9 bases identical to TRBD2. Per the germline V gene, CDR1 is SEHNR and CDR2 is FQNEAQ (reference sequence). There are 15 residues in the CDR3. In DNA form, the CDR3 reads TGCGCCGGCAGCTTACGCGCAGCGGGAGGATACGAGCAGTACTTC. Protein product: CAGSLRAAGGYEQYF.

This clone was seen at least ten times. The J gene is TRBJ2-3, the V gene TRBV24-1; D may be TRBD2 (5 bases). Germline CDR1 is KGHDR and CDR2 is SFDVKD. The V end was cut by 2 bases, the J end by 1 base, with 12 bases between. The CDR3 is made up of 16 amino acids. This CDR3 is CATSDSEGVGTDTQYF. As DNA, the CDR3 is TGTGCCACCAGTGATTCCGAGGGAGTAGGCACAGATACGCAGTATTTT.

This clone was counted ten times or more. The rearrangement links TRBV2 to TRBJ2-7; perhaps D is TRBD1 or TRBD2 (7 bases each). Germline values: CDR1 SNHLY, CDR2 FYNNEI. CDR3 length: 14 amino acids. V lost 6 bases, J lost 2 bases, and 14 bases lay in between. The CDR3: CASRFRGGTYEQYF. As DNA, the CDR3 is TGTGCCAGCAGATTCAGGGGGGGTACCTACGAGCAGTACTTC.

This clone is categorized as medium-sized. V gene TRBV28 combines with J gene TRBJ1-1; D gene uncertain. The CDR3 contains 13 residues. Germline V gene data show CDR1 as MDHEN and CDR2 as SYDVKM. The V end lost 4 bases, the J end lost 1 base, and 7 bases lay between the germline ends. The CDR3 DNA reads TGTGCCAGCAGTTCGGGAGCGAACACTGAAGCTTTCTTT. This encodes CASSSGANTEAFF.

In its sample, this clone was seen many times. The V gene is TRBV4-1, the J gene TRBJ2-7; possible D gene TRBD2, 6 bases. V shed 0 bases and J shed 2 bases, with 14 bases lying between them. The CDR3 runs 16 residues. CDR1 and CDR2 (germline): MGHRA, YSYEKL. This CDR3 is CASSQDSEAGAYEQYF. The CDR3 region has the DNA TGCGCCAGCAGCCAAGATTCAGAAGCGGGCGCCTACGAGCAGTACTTC.

Only a few counts were recorded for this clone. The V call is TRBV7-2, the J call TRBJ2-5; 8 nucleotides agree with TRBD2. Germline assignment: CDR1 SGHTA and CDR2 FQGNSA. This CDR3 is 15 amino acids long. The trim removed 5 bases at V and 5 bases at J, leaving 10 bases unmatched. DNA for the CDR3: TGTGCCAGCAGCAAAACAGCGGGAGTTTGGGAGACCCAGTACTTC. Translation: CASSKTAGVWETQYF. Full variable domain (remainder filled in from reference TRBV7-2 and TRBJ2-5): GAGVSQSPSNKVTEKGKDVELRCDPISGHTALYWYRQSLGQGLEFLIYFQGNSAPDKSGLPSDRFSAERTGGSVSTLTIQRTQQEDSAVYLCASSKTAGVWETQYFGPGTRLLVL.

About this clone: An end of the junction differs from the germline gene, which may be a read error. This chain joins TRBV20-1 and TRBJ2-3; TRBD2 agrees at 13 bases. The CDR3 spans 18 residues. Germline assignment: CDR1 DFQATT and CDR2 SNEGSKA (reference sequence). The CDR3 sequence: CSAREVDEGTSGINTKYF. CDR3 sequence (DNA): TGCAGTGCTAGAGAGGTAGATGAAGGGACTAGCGGGATAAATACGAAGTATTTT.